Listed below are T cell receptor beta chains from one sample, sequenced in a study of Ad26.COV2.S vaccination and SARS-CoV-2 variants. The method was immunoSEQ multiplex PCR; TCRdb's version includes in-frame clones alone and lacks a portion of them. The profile shows 240,000 or so clones, around nine tenths of them singletons. The sequenced sample was peripheral blood, obtained in a trial of Ad26.COV2.S vaccine versus placebo. The receptors originated from a person between 18 and 65 years old who received the Ad26.COV2.S COVID-19 vaccine or a placebo. Each CDR3 is given with its conserved first and last residue. The D gene is left open where the match is weak. Clone size is given for some rows only: seen once, a few or many times, or a class if the clone is expanded.

clone size	D gene	J gene	CDR3 length	V gene	CDR3 DNA	CDR3 protein
NA	NA	TRBJ2-3	13	TRBV5-4	TGTGCCAGCAGCTTGGTCGGCACAGATACGCAGTATTTT	CASSLVGTDTQYF
NA	TRBD1	TRBJ1-1	15	TRBV27	TGTGCCAGCAGGTTACGGGGACAGATTGGAACTGAAGCTTTCTTT	CASRLRGQIGTEAFF
NA	TRBD1	TRBJ1-5	16	TRBV10-3	TGTGCCATCAGTGAGTTTGGGACAGATAGTAATCAGCCCCAGCATTTT	CAISEFGTDSNQPQHF
NA	TRBD1	TRBJ1-2	13	TRBV6-6	TGTGCCAGCTGCCAGACAGGGGGCAATGGCTACACCTTC	CASCQTGGNGYTF
NA	TRBD1	TRBJ1-5	15	TRBV19	TGTGCCAGTAGGACTCCGACAGGGGGGAATCAGCCCCAGCATTTT	CASRTPTGGNQPQHF
once	NA	TRBJ2-3	15	TRBV9	TGTGCCAGCAGCGAGGGGGTGAGGACCTGGGATACGCAGTATTTT	CASSEGVRTWDTQYF
NA	TRBD2	TRBJ2-7	16	TRBV7-6	TGTGCCAGCAGCTTAGCGCTAGCGGAGAGCTCCTACGAGCAGTACTTC	CASSLALAESSYEQYF
NA	TRBD2	TRBJ2-3	17	TRBV3-1/TRBV3-2	TGTGCCAGCAGCCAAGACCGGGGACTACCGAGCACAGATACGCAGTATTTT	CASSQDRGLPSTDTQYF
NA	TRBD2	TRBJ2-3	16	TRBV4-2	TGTGCCAGCAGCCAGAGGACTAGCAAACCGACAGATACGCAGTATTTT	CASSQRTSKPTDTQYF
NA	TRBD2	TRBJ2-5	15	TRBV28	TGTGCCAGCAGTTTGGGAGGGTACCAACAAGAGATCCAGTACTTC	CASSLGGYQQEIQYF
NA	NA	TRBJ2-5	12	TRBV12-3/TRBV12-4	TGTGCCAGCCAGACAGGTGCCGAGACCCAGTACTTC	CASQTGAETQYF
NA	TRBD1	TRBJ2-1	15	TRBV27	TGTGCCAGCAGGTCGACAGGGGGGACTTACAATGAGCAGTTCTTC	CASRSTGGTYNEQFF
NA	TRBD1	TRBJ2-3	15	TRBV5-8	TGTGCCAGCAGATTACAGGGGGCAAGTTCGGATACGCAGTATTTT	CASRLQGASSDTQYF
NA	TRBD1	TRBJ2-1	16	TRBV27	TGTGCCAGCAGTTGGCCGGGACAGGTGGGAAATAATGAGCAGTTCTTC	CASSWPGQVGNNEQFF
NA	NA	TRBJ1-1	15	TRBV7-9	TGTGCCAGCAGCTTTGGTGAGGTGGGTCTCACTGAAGCTTTCTTT	CASSFGEVGLTEAFF
NA	TRBD2	TRBJ2-4	19	TRBV13	TGTGCCAGCAGCTTTACTAGCGGGAGGGGGAAAGTTGGCAAAAACATTCAGTACTTC	CASSFTSGRGKVGKNIQYF
NA	NA	TRBJ1-2	14	TRBV2	TGTGCCAGCAGTGACACAGTTTCCAACTATGGCTACACCTTC	CASSDTVSNYGYTF
NA	NA	TRBJ1-4	11	TRBV5-6	TGTGCCAGCAGCTTAGGAGAAAAACTGTTTTTT	CASSLGEKLFF
NA	NA	TRBJ2-1	12	TRBV10-3	TGTGCCATCAGTGACTGGGGCGATGAGCAGTTCTTC	CAISDWGDEQFF
NA	TRBD2	TRBJ2-3	14	TRBV14	TGTGCCAGCAGCAACGTCGGGGGGACAGATACGCAGTATTTT	CASSNVGGTDTQYF
NA	TRBD1	TRBJ1-1	15	TRBV2	TGTGCCAGCAGCTCCAGGACAGGGGAGAACACTGAAGCTTTCTTT	CASSSRTGENTEAFF
NA	NA	TRBJ2-7	15	TRBV9	TGTGCCAGCAGCACAGACCCGGGTCGCTCCTACGAGCAGTACTTC	CASSTDPGRSYEQYF
NA	NA	TRBJ1-5	15	TRBV6-2/TRBV6-3	TGTGCCAGCAGTTTTCGTTCTGACAGAAATCAGCCCCAGCATTTT	CASSFRSDRNQPQHF
NA	NA	TRBJ1-2	16	TRBV6-5	TGTGCCAGCAGTTACTCGGGTCAGGGGCCCCTCTATGGCTACACCTTC	CASSYSGQGPLYGYTF
few	NA	TRBJ2-3	17	TRBV7-2	TGTGCCAGCAGCCCGGGCGGGCCTCGATTTAGCACAGATACGCAGTATTTT	CASSPGGPRFSTDTQYF
NA	NA	TRBJ1-1	12	TRBV6-5	TGTGCCAGCAGTCGTTGGAACACTGAAGCTTTCTTT	CASSRWNTEAFF
NA	NA	TRBJ1-6	15	TRBV27	TGTGCCAGCAGTTTACTACAGGGTCGAGGCTCACCCCTCCACTTT	CASSLLQGRGSPLHF
NA	NA	TRBJ1-5	16	TRBV6-1	TGTGCCAGCAGTGAAGCGCAGAACGGGGGGCGACAGCCCCAGCATTTT	CASSEAQNGGRQPQHF
NA	TRBD2	TRBJ2-1	15	TRBV7-8	TGTGCCAGCAGCCGAGGACTAGCGGGAGAGAATGAGCAGTTCTTC	CASSRGLAGENEQFF
once	NA	TRBJ1-5	17	TRBV6-1	TGTGCCAGCAGTGAATACGGGCGGGGTCAGAGCAATCAGCCCCAGCATTTT	CASSEYGRGQSNQPQHF
NA	NA	TRBJ2-7	14	TRBV6-2/TRBV6-3	TGTGCCAGCAGTTACGAGACGGCCCAGAACGAGCAGTACTTC	CASSYETAQNEQYF
NA	NA	TRBJ2-2	16	TRBV7-8	TGTGCCAGCAGCCCCTCACGCGGGACGAACACCGGGGAGCTGTTTTTT	CASSPSRGTNTGELFF
NA	NA	TRBJ2-6	15	TRBV10-3	TGTGCCATCGGGCAGGCCGACTCTGGGGCCAACGTCCTGACTTTC	CAIGQADSGANVLTF
NA	NA	TRBJ1-2	15	TRBV4-3	TGCGCCAGCAGCCAAGATCCGGGAACTAACTATGGCTACACCTTC	CASSQDPGTNYGYTF
NA	TRBD1	TRBJ1-2	12	TRBV7-9	TGTGCCAGCAGCCAGGGGGGAATTGGCTACACCTTC	CASSQGGIGYTF
NA	TRBD1	TRBJ2-1	14	TRBV18	TGTGCCAGCTCACCGAGCCGACAGGGGGTGGAGCAGTTCTTC	CASSPSRQGVEQFF
NA	TRBD1	TRBJ1-5	14	TRBV28	TGTGCCAGCAGAATGGACAGGGGGAATCAGCCCCAGCATTTT	CASRMDRGNQPQHF
NA	TRBD2	TRBJ2-5	18	TRBV5-6	TGTGCCAGCAGCCGGGTGACTAGCGGGAGGGATTCCCAAGAGACCCAGTACTTC	CASSRVTSGRDSQETQYF
NA	TRBD2	TRBJ2-7	12	TRBV2	TGTGCCAGCAGGGGGGGGGCCTACGAGCAGTACTTC	CASRGGAYEQYF
NA	NA	TRBJ2-5	14	TRBV15	TGTGCCACCAGCAGGTTCCGGTCACAAGAGACCCAGTACTTC	CATSRFRSQETQYF
NA	NA	TRBJ2-2	16	TRBV6-2/TRBV6-3	TGTGCCAGCAGTTCACCGGGGGGCGAGAGGATCGGGGAGCTGTTTTTT	CASSSPGGERIGELFF
NA	TRBD1	TRBJ2-5	15	TRBV7-9	TGTGCCAGCAGGTCTTCAGGGGGCGCGGGGGAGACCCAGTACTTC	CASRSSGGAGETQYF
NA	TRBD2	TRBJ2-5	15	TRBV5-1	TGCGCCAGCAGCTTGAGTAGCGGGGGGGCAAAGACCCAGTACTTC	CASSLSSGGAKTQYF
NA	NA	TRBJ1-5	14	TRBV28	TGTGCCAGCAGCGCTATAGGGTTAGAACAGCCCCAGCATTTT	CASSAIGLEQPQHF
NA	NA	TRBJ1-5	15	TRBV7-2	TGTGCCAGCAGCTTGGCGAGCCTGGGCAATCAGCCCCAGCATTTT	CASSLASLGNQPQHF
NA	NA	TRBJ2-2	15	TRBV25-1	TGTGCCAGCAGTGAACCCGGGGTGGTCACCGGGGAGCTGTTTTTT	CASSEPGVVTGELFF
NA	NA	TRBJ1-4	14	TRBV28	TGTGCCAGCAGTTTTTGGGGGTTGGAAGAAAAACTGTTTTTT	CASSFWGLEEKLFF
NA	TRBD2	TRBJ2-3	16	TRBV4-2	TGTGCCAGCAGCCAAGAGCTAGCGGGGGGTTCAGATACGCAGTATTTT	CASSQELAGGSDTQYF
NA	NA	TRBJ2-1	11	TRBV20-1	TGCAGTGCTAGTTCAGGGGCGGTACAGTTCTTC	CSASSGAVQFF
NA	NA	TRBJ2-1	15	TRBV5-4	TGTGCCAGCAGCGCCCCAAGTAGCTCCTACAATGAGCAGTTCTTC	CASSAPSSSYNEQFF
NA	TRBD1	TRBJ1-1	16	TRBV9	TGTGCCAGCAGCGTAGACAGGGGCGGCCTGCGGACTGAAGCTTTCTTT	CASSVDRGGLRTEAFF
few	TRBD2	TRBJ2-6	16	TRBV18	TGTGCCAGCTCACCTCCCGGGGGGTCTGGGGCCAACGTCCTGACTTTC	CASSPPGGSGANVLTF
NA	NA	TRBJ2-1	12	TRBV5-1	TGCGCCAGCAGCAACAATGGGAATGAGCAGTTCTTC	CASSNNGNEQFF